This TCR beta chain was retrieved from a study of blood T cell repertoires in COVID-19. The length of the CDR3 is 16 residues. Trimming shortened V by 1 base and J by 5 bases, and 17 bases separated the two germline ends. TCRdb keeps only in-frame clones here, not all; method: immunoSEQ multiplex PCR. The sample lists just under 35,000 clones; around nine tenths were seen once. The chain joins TRBV23-1 to TRBJ1-2; D gene uncertain. TRBV23-1 is classed as an ORF, of uncertain function. The sample was peripheral blood. This receptor was identified in a man aged 55 to 69 with active or convalescent COVID-19. The CDR3 protein is CASSQYTGSWGYGYTF. The CDR3 DNA reads as TGCGCCAGCAGTCAATATACGGGGAGTTGGGGATATGGCTACACCTTC.